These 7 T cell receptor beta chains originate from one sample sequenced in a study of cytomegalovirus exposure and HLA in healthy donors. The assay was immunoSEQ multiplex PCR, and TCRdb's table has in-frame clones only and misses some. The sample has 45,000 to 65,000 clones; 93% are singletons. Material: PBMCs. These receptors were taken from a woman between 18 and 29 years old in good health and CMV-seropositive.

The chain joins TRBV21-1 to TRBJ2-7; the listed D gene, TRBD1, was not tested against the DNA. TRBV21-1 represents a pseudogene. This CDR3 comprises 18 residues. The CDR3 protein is CASSKGSKGNGRPYEQYF. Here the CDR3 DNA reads TGTGCCAGCAGCAAAGGTTCGAAGGGGAACGGGCGGCCCTACGAGCAGTACTTC.

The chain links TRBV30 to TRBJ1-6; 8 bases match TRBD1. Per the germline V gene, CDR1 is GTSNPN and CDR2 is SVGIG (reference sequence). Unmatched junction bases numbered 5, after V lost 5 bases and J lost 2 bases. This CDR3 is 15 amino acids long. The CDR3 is CAWVPGQAYNSPLHF. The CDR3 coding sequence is TGTGCCTGGGTGCCGGGACAGGCCTATAATTCACCCCTCCACTTT.

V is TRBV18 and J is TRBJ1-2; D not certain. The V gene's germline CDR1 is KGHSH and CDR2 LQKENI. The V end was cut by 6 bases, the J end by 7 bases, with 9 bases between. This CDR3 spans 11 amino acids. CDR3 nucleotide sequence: TGTGCCAGCTCGAGGGAGCTTGGCTACACCTTC. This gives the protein CASSRELGYTF.

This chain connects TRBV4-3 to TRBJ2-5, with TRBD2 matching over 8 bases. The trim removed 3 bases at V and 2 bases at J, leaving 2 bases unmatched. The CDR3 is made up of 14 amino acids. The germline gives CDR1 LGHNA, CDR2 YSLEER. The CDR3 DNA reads TGCGCCAGCAGCCAGGCGGGGGGACAAGAGACCCAGTACTTC. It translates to CASSQAGGQETQYF.

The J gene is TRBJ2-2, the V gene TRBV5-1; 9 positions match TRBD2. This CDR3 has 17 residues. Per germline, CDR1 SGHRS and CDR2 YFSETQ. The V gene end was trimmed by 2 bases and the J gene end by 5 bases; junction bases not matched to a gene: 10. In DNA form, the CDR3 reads TGCGCCAGCAGCTTAAACTTGAGGCTAGCGGGGACCGGGGAGCTGTTTTTT. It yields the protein CASSLNLRLAGTGELFF.

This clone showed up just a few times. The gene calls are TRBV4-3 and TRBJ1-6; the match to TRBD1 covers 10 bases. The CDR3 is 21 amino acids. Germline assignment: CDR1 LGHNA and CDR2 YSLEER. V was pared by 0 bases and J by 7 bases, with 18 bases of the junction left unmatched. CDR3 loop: CASSQDLPGQGHLFENSPLHF. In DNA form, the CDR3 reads TGCGCCAGCAGCCAAGATCTACCGGGACAGGGGCACCTATTCGAAAATTCACCCCTCCACTTT.

CDR3 protein: CASFQGHGYTF. DNA for the CDR3: TGTGCCAGCTTCCAGGGGCATGGCTACACCTTC. The chain recombines TRBV7-8 with TRBJ1-2, with D perhaps matching TRBD1 (6 bases). Per germline, CDR1 SGHVS and CDR2 FQNEAQ. The CDR3 covers 11 residues. V was cut by 8 bases and J by 6 bases, with 10 bases left in between.